What follows are 9 T cell receptor beta chains derived from one specimen sequenced in a study of T cell responses to AZD1222 COVID-19 vaccine. Assay used: immunoSEQ multiplex PCR; TCRdb lists only in-frame clones, some missing. The sample holds 64,000 or so clones, 84% seen once. This material consisted of peripheral blood, taken on day 0 of AZD1222 vaccination. The receptors originated from an adult in good health.

This CDR3 reads CASSWSNSPLHF. In nucleotides, the CDR3 is TGTGCCAGCAGCTGGAGTAATTCACCCCTCCACTTT. The chain joins TRBV7-2 to TRBJ1-6; D is ambiguous. From germline, CDR1 is SGHTA and CDR2 FQGNSA. The CDR3 length is 12 residues. V lost 4 bases, J lost 6 bases, and 4 bases lay in between.

V is TRBV24-1 and J is TRBJ2-1; a possible D gene is TRBD2 (7 bases). V was trimmed by 0 bases and J by 6 bases, leaving 17 bases between them. From germline, CDR1 is KGHDR and CDR2 SFDVKD. The length of the CDR3 is 17 residues. CDR3 nucleotides: TGTGCCACCAGTGATTTGCAAAGTGCGGGGGCGGGCAATGAGCAGTTCTTC. Amino acids: CATSDLQSAGAGNEQFF.

The CDR3 DNA sequence: TGTGCCAGCAGTTTCTTAGGCGGGGGGGCTTACGAGCAGTACTTC. It translates to CASSFLGGGAYEQYF. This chain links TRBV27 with TRBJ2-7; 9 bases are a match to TRBD2. With V trimmed by 3 bases and J by 4 bases, 7 bases remained unmatched. Germline CDR1 is MNHEY and CDR2 is SMNVEV (reference sequence). The CDR3 extends over 15 amino acids.

V and J are TRBV24-1 and TRBJ2-5, with 10 bases fitting TRBD2. V dropped 0 bases and J dropped 5; count of bases not matched to a gene: 5. This CDR3 is 16 amino acids long. Looked up from germline, CDR1 is KGHDR and CDR2 is SFDVKD. The CDR3 DNA reads as TGTGCCACCAGTGATTTGATAGCGGGGGGTGGGGAGACCCAGTACTTC. Amino acid sequence: CATSDLIAGGGETQYF.

V gene TRBV16 combines with J gene TRBJ1-2; possibly TRBD1 for D (6 bases). Germline CDR1 and CDR2: KGHSY and FQNENV. The CDR3 is 14 amino acids. The ends were cut back, 2 bases at V and 1 base at J, with 8 bases in the middle. DNA of the CDR3: TGTGCCAGCAGCCAAAACAGGGATAACTATGGCTACACCTTC. Protein product: CASSQNRDNYGYTF.

The V and J genes are TRBV2 and TRBJ1-6; no clear D gene. This CDR3 is 12 amino acids long. CDR1 and CDR2 (germline): SNHLY, FYNNEI. The germline V and J ends were trimmed by 6 bases and 7 bases, with 7 bases remaining between them. The CDR3 DNA follows: TGTGCCAGCAGGAGGGAGAATTCACCCCTCCACTTT. Translating gives CASRRENSPLHF.

The rearrangement uses TRBV29-1 and TRBJ2-7; D may match TRBD1 or TRBD2 (5 bases each). The CDR3 covers 11 residues. The V and J ends lost 3 bases and 4 bases respectively, with 7 bases between them. Germline values: CDR1 SQVTM, CDR2 ANQGSEA. The CDR3 DNA follows: TGCAGCGTTGAGAGGGGTTACGAGCAGTACTTC. Protein product: CSVERGYEQYF.

This chain connects TRBV4-3 to TRBJ1-1, with D possibly TRBD1 on 5 matching bases. This CDR3 contains 15 residues. V lost 0 bases and J 6 bases, leaving 14 bases between the germline ends. Germline CDR1 and CDR2: LGHNA and YSLEER. CDR3 DNA sequence: TGCGCCAGCAGCCAAGATCGGGAGGGGAGGGCTGAAGCTTTCTTT. It specifies CASSQDREGRAEAFF.

The chain joins TRBV11-3 to TRBJ2-3, with D unresolved. The CDR3 covers 14 residues. V shed 1 base and J shed 2 bases, with 7 bases lying between them. Germline V gene lookup returns CDR1 SGHNT and CDR2 YENEEA. The CDR3 region is CASSLGHSTDTQYF. The CDR3 DNA is TGTGCCAGCAGCTTAGGTCACTCCACAGATACGCAGTATTTT.